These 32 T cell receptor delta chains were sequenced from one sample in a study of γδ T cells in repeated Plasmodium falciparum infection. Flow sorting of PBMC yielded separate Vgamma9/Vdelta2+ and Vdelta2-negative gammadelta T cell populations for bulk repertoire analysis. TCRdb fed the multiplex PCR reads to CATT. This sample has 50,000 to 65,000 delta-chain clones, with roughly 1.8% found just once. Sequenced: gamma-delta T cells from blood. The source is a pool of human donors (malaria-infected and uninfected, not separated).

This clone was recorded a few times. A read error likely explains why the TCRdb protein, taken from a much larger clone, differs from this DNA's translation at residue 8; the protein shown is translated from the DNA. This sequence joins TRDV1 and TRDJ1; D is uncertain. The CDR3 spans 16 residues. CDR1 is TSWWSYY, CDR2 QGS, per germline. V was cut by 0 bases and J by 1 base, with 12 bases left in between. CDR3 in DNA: TGTGCTCTTGGGGAACTGGAGGCGGGGTCCACCGATAAACTCATCTTT. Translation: CALGELEAGSTDKLIF.

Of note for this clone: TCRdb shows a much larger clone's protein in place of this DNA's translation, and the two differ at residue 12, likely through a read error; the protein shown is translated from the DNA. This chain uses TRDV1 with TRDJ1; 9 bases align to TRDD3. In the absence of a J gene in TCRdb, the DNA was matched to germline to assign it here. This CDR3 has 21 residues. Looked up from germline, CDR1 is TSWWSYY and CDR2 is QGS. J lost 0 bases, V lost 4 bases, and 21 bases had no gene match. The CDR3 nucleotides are TGTGCTCTTGGGGGGCCTACGGGTACTGGGGGACCACTCTCTTACACCGATAAACTCATCTTT. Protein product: CALGGPTGTGGPLSYTDKLIF.

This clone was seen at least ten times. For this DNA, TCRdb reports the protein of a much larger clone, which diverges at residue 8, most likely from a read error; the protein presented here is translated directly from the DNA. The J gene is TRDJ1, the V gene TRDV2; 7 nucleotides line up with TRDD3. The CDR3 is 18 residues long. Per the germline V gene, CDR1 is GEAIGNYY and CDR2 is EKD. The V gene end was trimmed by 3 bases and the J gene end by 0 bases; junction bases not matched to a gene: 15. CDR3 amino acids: CACDHSSPGDPYTDKLIF. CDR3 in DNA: TGTGCCTGTGACCATTCTTCACCGGGGGATCCGTACACCGATAAACTCATCTTT.

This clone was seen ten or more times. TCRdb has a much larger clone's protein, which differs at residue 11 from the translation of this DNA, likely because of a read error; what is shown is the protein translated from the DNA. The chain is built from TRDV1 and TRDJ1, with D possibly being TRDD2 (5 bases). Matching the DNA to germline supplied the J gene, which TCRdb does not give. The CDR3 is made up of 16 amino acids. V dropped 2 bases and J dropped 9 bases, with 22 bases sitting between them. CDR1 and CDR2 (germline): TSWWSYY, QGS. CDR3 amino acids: CALGESPLRFVAQLIF. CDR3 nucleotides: TGTGCTCTTGGGGAAAGCCCCCTACGGTTTGTGGCCCAACTCATCTTT.

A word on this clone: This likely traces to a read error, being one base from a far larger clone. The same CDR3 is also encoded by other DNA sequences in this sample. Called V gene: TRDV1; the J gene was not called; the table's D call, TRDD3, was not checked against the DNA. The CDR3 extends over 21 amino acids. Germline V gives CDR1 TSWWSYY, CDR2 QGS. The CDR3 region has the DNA TGTGCTCTTGGGGAACCCCCTTTACACGTACGGGGTACATTATACACCGATAAACTTATCTTT. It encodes CALGEPPLHVRGTLYTDKLIF.

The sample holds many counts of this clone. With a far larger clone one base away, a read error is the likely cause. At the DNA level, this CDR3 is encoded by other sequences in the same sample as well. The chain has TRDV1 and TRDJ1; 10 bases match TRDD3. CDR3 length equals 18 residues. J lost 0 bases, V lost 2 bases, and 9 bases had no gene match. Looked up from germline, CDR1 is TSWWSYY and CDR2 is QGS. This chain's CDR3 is CALGEKIGGYKYTDKLIF. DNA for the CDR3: TGTGCTCTTGGGGAAAAGATTGGGGGATACAAGTACACCGATAAACTCATCTTT.

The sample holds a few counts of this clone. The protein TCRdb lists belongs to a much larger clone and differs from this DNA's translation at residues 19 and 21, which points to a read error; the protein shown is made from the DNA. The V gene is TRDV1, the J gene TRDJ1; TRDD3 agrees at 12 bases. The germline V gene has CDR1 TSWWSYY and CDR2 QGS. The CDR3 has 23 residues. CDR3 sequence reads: CALGELGPSYDWGIQGNTEKRIF. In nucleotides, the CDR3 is TGTGCTCTTGGGGAACTGGGGCCTTCCTACGACTGGGGGATACAAGGGAACACCGAGAAACGCATCTTT.

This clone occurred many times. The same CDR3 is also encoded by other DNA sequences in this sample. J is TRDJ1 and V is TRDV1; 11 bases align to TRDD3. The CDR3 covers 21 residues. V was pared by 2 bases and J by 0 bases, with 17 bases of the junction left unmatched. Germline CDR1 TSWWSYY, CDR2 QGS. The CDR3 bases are TGTGCTCTTGGGGAATCAGCCTTCCCACTTAACTGGGGGATATACACCGATAAACTCATCTTT. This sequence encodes CALGESAFPLNWGIYTDKLIF.

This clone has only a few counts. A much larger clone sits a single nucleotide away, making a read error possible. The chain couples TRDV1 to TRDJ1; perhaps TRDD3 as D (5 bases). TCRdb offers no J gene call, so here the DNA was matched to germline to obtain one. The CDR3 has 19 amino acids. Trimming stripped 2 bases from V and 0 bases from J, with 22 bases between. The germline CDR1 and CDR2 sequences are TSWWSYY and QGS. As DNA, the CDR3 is TGTGCTCTTGGGGAATGGCAAAGAAGGGGACACGCGTACACCGATAAACTCATCTTT. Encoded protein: CALGEWQRRGHAYTDKLIF.

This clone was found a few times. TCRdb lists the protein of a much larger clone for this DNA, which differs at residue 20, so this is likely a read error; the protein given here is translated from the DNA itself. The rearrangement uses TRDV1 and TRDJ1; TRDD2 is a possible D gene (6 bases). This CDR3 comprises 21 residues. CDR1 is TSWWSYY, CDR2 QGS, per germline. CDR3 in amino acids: CALGESPSDVNSSEYTDKLTF. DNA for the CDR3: TGTGCTCTTGGGGAATCGCCTTCCGACGTCAATTCCTCCGAGTACACCGATAAACTCACCTTT.

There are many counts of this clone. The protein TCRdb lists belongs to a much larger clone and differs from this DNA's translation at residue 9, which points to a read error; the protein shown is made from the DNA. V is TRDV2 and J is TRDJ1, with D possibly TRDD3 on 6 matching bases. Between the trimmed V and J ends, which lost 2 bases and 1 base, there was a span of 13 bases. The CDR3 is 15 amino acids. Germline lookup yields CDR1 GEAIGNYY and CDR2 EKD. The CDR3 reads CACDNVGGRTDKLIF. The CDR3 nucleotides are TGTGCCTGTGACAACGTGGGGGGCCGCACCGATAAACTCATCTTT.

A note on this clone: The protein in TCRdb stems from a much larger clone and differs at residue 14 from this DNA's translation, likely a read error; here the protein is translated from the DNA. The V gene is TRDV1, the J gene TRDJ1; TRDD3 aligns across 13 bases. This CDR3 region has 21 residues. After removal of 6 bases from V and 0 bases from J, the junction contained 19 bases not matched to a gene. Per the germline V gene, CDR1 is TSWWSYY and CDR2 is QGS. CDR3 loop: CALGKRSNWGIRGRYTDKLIF. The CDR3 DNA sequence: TGTGCTCTTGGCAAACGGTCCAACTGGGGGATACGAGGGAGGTACACCGATAAACTCATCTTT.

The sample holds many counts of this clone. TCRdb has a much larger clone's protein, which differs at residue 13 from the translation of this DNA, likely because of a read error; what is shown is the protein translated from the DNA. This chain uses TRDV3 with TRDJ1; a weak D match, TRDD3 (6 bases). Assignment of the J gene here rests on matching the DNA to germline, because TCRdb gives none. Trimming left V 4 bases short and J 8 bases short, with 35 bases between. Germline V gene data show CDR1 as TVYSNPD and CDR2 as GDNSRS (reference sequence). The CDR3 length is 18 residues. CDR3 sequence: CAYHFPPPYWTRGEKLIF. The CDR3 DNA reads TGTGCCTATCATTTCCCCCCGCCTTACTGGACTCGGGGGGAAAAACTCATCTTT.

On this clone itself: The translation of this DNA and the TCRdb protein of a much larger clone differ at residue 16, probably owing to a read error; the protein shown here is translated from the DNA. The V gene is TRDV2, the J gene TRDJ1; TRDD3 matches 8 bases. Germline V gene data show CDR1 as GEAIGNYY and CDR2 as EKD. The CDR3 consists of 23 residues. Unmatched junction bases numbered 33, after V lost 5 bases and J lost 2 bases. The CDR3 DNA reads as TGTGCCTGTGTAGTCCGAGGATTCGGGGCTAGGGTTCGACTGGGGGGTAATACCGATAAACTCATCTTT. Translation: CACVVRGFGARVRLGGNTDKLIF.

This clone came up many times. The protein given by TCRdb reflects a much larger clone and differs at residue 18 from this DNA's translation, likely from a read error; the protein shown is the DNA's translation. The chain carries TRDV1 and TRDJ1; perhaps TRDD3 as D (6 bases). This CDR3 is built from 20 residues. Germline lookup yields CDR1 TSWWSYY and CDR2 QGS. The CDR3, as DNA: TGTGCTCTTGGGGAACCAGCTAACGTCCTCCACATACTGGGTCCCGATAAACCCATCTTT. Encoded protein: CALGEPANVLHILGPDKPIF.

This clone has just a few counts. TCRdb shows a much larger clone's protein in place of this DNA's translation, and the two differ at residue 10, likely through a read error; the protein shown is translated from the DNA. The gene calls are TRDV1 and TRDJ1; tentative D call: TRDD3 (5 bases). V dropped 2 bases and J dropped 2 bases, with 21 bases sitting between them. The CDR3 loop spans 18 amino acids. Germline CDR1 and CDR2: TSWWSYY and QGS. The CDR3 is CALGEGLVGRYMTDKLIF. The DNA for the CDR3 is TGTGCTCTTGGGGAAGGCCTTGTTGGGAGATACATGACCGATAAACTCATCTTT.

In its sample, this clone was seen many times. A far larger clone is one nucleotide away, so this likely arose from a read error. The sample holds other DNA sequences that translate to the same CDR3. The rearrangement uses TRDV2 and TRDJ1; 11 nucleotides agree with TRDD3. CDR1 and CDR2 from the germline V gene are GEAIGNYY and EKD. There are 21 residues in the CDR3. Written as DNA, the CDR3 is TGTGCCTGTGACACCGCGGAGAAGGTGGGGGATACGCGTCTGTACACCGATAAGCTCATCTTT. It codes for CACDTAEKVGDTRLYTDKLIF.

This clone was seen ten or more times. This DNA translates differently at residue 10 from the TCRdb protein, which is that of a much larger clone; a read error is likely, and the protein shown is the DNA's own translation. As DNA, the CDR3 is TGTGCTCTTGGGGAGTTACTCTGGGGGATGAGTTTAAAGTACACCGATAAACTCATCTTT. This gives the protein CALGELLWGMSLKYTDKLIF. V usage is TRDV1 and J usage is TRDJ1, with 9 bases matching TRDD3. This CDR3 contains 20 residues. Germline CDR1 TSWWSYY, CDR2 QGS. V was clipped by 3 bases and J by 0 bases; unmatched bases: 17.

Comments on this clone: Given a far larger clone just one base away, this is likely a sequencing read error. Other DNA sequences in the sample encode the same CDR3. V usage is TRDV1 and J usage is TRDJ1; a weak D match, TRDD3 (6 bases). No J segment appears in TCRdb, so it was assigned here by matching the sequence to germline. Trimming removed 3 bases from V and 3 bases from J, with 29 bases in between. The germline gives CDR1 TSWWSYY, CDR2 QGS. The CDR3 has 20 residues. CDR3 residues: CALGDSYWGSTGVWPDKLIF. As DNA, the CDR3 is TGTGCTCTTGGGGATTCGTATTGGGGGTCCACCGGAGTCTGGCCCGATAAACTCATCTTT.

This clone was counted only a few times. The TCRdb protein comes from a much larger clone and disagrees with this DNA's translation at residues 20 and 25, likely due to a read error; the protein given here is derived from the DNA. The CDR3 loop is CACDPAFRPNGVEPLLGADVDLYTNKLIF. The CDR3 bases are TGTGCCTGTGACCCTGCCTTCCGGCCCAATGGAGTAGAGCCCTTACTGGGGGCCGACGTTGACCTATACACCAATAAACTCATCTTT. The V gene is TRDV2, the J gene TRDJ1, with 8 bases lining up with TRDD3. The CDR3 covers 29 residues. The germline CDR1 and CDR2 sequences are GEAIGNYY and EKD.

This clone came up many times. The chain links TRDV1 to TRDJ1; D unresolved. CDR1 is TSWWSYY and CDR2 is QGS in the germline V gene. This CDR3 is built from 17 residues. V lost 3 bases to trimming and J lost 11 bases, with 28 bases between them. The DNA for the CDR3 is TGTGCTCTTGGGGAGCGGGTTCTATGTATCCTCCAAAAGGCCCTCATCTTT. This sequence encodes CALGERVLCILQKALIF.

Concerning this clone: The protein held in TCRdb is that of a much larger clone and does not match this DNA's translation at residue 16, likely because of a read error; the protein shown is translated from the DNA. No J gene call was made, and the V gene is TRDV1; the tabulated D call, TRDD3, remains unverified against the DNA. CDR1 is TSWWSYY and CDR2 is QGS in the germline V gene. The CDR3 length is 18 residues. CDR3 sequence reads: CALGDPFPTYGVEFKPIF. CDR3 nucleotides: TGTGCTCTTGGGGACCCCTTTCCCACTTACGGTGTGGAGTTTAAACCCATCTTT.

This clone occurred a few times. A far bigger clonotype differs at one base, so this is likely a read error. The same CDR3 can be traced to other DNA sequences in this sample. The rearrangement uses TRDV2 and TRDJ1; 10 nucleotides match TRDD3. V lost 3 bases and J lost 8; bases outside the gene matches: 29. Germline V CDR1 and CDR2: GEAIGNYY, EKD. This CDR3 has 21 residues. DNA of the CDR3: TGTGCCTGTGACCCTATGATTCCTCACCGGGGGATACGAAGATCCTACTCGAAACTCATCTTT. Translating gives CACDPMIPHRGIRRSYSKLIF.

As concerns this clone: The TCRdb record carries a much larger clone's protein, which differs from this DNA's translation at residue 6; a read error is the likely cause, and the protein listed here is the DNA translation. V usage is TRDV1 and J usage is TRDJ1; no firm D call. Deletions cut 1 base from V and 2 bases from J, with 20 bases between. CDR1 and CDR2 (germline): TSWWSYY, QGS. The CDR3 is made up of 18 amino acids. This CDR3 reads CALGERIPPGAVTDKLIF. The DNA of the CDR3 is TGTGCTCTTGGGGAACGTATCCCCCCCGGGGCTGTTACCGATAAACTCATCTTT.

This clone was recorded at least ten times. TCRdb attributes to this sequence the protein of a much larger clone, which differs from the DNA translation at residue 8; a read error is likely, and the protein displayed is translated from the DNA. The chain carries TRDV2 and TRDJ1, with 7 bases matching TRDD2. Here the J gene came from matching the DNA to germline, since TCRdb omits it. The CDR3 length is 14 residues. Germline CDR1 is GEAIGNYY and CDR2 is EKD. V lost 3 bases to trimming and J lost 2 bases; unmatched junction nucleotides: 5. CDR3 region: CACDLLPATDKLIF. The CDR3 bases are TGTGCCTGTGACCTCCTTCCTGCTACCGATAAACTCATCTTT.

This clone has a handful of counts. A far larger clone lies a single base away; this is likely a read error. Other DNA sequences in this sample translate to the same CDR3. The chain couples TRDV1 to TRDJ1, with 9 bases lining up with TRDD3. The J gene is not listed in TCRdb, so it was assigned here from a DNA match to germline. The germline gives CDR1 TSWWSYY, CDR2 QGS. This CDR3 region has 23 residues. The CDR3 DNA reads TGTGCTCTCGGGGAGACTGTCCTGCCTTCCGCGATGGGGATACGCGCTAACACCGATAAACTCATCTTT. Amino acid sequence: CALGETVLPSAMGIRANTDKLIF.

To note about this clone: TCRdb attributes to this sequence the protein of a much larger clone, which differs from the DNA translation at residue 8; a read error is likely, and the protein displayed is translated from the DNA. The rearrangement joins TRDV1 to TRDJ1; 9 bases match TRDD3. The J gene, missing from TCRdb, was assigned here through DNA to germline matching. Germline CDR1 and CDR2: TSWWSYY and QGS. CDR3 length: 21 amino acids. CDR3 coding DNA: TGTGCCCTTGGGCTCCCGTTCCCACCGGCAGGTCTGGGGGATCGCAATCGGGGACTCATCTTT. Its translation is CALGLPFPPAGLGDRNRGLIF.

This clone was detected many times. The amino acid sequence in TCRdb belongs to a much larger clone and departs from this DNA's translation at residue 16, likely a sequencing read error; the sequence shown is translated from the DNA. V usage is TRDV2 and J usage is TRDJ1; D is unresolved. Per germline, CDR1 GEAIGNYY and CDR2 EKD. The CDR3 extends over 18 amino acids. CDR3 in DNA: TGTGCCTGTGACACCTCTTACATAGAAGTCATCCACACCGATAAACCCATCTTT. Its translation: CACDTSYIEVIHTDKPIF.

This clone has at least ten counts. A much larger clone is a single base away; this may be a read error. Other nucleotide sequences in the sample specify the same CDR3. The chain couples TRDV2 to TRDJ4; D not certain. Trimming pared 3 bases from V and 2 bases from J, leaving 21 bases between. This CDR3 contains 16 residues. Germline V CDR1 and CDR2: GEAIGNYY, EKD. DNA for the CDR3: TGTGCCTGTGACCTTCGGGCCCTAGGAAACGGTAGACCCCTGATCTTT. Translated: CACDLRALGNGRPLIF.

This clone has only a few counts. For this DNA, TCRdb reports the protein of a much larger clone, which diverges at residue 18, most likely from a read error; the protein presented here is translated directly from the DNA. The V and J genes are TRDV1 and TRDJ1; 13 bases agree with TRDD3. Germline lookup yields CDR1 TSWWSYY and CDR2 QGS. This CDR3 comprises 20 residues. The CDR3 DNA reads TGTGCTCTTGGGGAACCCTACCCAAACCTCTACTGGGGGATACGAGATAAACACATCTTT. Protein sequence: CALGEPYPNLYWGIRDKHIF.

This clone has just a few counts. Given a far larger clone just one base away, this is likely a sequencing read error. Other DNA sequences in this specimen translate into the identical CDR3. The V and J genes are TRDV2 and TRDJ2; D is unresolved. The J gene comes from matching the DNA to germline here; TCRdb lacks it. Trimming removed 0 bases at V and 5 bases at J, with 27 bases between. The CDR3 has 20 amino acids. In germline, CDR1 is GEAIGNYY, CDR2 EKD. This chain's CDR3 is CACDTVFQGEGGTTTAQLFF. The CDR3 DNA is TGTGCCTGTGACACCGTGTTCCAGGGCGAAGGCGGTACGACAACAGCACAACTCTTCTTT.

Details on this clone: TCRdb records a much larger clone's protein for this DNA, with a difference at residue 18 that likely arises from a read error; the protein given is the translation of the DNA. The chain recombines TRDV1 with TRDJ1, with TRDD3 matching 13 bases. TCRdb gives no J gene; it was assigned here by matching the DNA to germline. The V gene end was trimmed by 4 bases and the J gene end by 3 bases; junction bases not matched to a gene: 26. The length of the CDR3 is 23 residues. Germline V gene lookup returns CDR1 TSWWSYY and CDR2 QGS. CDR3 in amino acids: CALGGEVPLWYWGIRSMADKLIF. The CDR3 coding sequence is TGTGCTCTTGGGGGGGAAGTTCCTTTATGGTACTGGGGGATACGCAGTATGGCCGATAAACTCATCTTT.